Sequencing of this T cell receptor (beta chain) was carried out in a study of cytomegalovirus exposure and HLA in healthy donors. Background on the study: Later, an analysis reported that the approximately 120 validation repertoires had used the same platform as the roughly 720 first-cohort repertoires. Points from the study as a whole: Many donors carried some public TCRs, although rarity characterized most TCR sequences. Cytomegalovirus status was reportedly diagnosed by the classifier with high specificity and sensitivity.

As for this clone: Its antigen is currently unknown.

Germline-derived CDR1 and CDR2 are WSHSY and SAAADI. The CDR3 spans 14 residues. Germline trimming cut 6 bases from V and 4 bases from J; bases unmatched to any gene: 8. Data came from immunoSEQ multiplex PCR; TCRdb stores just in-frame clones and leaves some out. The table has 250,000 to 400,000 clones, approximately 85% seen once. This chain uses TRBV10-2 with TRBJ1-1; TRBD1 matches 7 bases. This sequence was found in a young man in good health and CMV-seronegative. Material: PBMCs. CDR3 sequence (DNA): TGCGCCAGCAGGTCCCAAGACAGGGTCACTGAAGCTTTCTTT. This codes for CASRSQDRVTEAFF.